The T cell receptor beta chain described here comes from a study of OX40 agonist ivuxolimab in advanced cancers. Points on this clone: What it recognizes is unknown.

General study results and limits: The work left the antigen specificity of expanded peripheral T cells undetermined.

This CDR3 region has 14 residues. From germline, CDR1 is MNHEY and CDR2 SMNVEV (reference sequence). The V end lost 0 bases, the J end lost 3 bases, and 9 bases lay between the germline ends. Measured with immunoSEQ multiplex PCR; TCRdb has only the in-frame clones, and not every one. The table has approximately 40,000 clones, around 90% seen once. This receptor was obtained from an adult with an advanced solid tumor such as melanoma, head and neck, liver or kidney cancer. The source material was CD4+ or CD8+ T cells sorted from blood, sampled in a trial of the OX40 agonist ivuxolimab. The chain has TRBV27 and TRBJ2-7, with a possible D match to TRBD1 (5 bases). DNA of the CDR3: TGTGCCAGCAGTTTATCTGCAGGGTTCTACGAGCAGTACTTC. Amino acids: CASSLSAGFYEQYF.